The present entry profiles one T cell receptor beta chain with its context. No antigen is known for it. Germline V CDR1 and CDR2: SNHLY, FYNNEI. This CDR3 has 15 amino acids. V lost 4 bases, J lost 4 bases, and 16 bases lay in between. An input of roughly 0.45 to 1 ug of RNA was subjected to reverse transcription using random hexamers. TCRdb re-called the immunoSEQ multiplex PCR reads through MiXCR, storing one row per CDR3 protein. Among approximately 180,000 distinct CDR3 sequences listed, around 94% were seen once. The sample is drawn from a study of CD8 T cells in Susac syndrome. Findings and caveats of the study: It was acknowledged in the study that its TCR sequencing and HLA analysis involved a relatively small number of individuals.

The origin of this receptor is a human donor with Susac syndrome. The chain is built from TRBV2 and TRBJ1-2; a weak D match, TRBD1 (5 bases). Sequencing was carried out using CD4+ T cells from PBMCs. The CDR3 nucleotides are TGTGCCAGCAGTGCCTCGACAGCGTATCTCTATGGCTACACCTTC. Translating gives CASSASTAYLYGYTF.